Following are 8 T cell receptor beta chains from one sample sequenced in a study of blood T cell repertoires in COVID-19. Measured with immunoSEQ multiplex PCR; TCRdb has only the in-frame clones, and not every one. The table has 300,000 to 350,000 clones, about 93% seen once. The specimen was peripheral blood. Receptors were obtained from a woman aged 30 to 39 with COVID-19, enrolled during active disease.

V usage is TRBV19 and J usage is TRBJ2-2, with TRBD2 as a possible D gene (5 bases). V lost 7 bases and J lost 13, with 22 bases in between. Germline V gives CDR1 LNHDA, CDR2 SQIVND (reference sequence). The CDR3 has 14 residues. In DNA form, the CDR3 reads TGTGCCAGTACGTCGTCTCGGGAAATAGGGCGGCTGTTTTTT. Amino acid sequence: CASTSSREIGRLFF.

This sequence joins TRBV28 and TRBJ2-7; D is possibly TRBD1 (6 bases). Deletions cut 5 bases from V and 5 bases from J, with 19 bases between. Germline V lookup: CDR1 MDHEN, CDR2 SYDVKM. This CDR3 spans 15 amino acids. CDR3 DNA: TGTGCCAGCAGTGGCAGGGGTTCTTCTGCCCACGAGCAGTACTTC. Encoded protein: CASSGRGSSAHEQYF. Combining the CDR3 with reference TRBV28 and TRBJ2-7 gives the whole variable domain DVKVTQSSRYLVKRTGEKVFLECVQDMDHENMFWYRQDPGLGLRLIYFSYDVKMKEKGDIPEGYSVSREKKERFSLILESASTNQTSMYLCASSGRGSSAHEQYFGPGTRLTVT.

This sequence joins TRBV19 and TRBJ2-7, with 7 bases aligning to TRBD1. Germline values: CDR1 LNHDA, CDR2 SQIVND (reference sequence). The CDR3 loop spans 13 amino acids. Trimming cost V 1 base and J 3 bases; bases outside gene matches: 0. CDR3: CASSIGTGYEQYF. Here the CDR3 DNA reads TGTGCCAGTAGTATAGGGACAGGCTACGAGCAGTACTTC.

CDR3 coding DNA: TGCGCCAGCAGCCCGGACCGGGGAGCGGGAAAACTGTTTTTT. The encoded protein is CASSPDRGAGKLFF. The V gene is TRBV5-1, the J gene TRBJ1-4; D uncertain. Per the germline V gene, CDR1 is SGHRS and CDR2 is YFSETQ. The CDR3 runs to 14 residues. V shed 4 bases and J shed 10 bases, with 17 bases lying between them.

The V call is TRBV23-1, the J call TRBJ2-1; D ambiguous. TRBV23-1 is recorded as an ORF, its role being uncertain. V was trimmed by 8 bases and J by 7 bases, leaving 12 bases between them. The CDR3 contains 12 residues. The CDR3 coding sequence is TGCGCCAGCCTCCCTTTACTTAATGAGCAGTTCTTC. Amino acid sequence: CASLPLLNEQFF.

The CDR3 here is CASSLRGLSLKGFRETQYF. As DNA, the CDR3 is TGTGCCAGCAGTTTAAGGGGACTCTCACTAAAGGGATTTAGGGAGACCCAGTACTTC. The chain recombines TRBV27 with TRBJ2-5, with D tentatively TRBD2 (6 bases). CDR3 length: 19 amino acids. With 2 bases removed from V and 5 bases from J, the gap between germline ends came to 27 bases. From germline, CDR1 is MNHEY and CDR2 SMNVEV (reference sequence).

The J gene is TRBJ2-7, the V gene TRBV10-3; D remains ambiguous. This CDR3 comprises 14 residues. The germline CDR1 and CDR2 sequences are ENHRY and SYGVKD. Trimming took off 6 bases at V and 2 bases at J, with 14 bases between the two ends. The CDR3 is CAIRTENWAYEQYF. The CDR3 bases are TGTGCCATCAGAACGGAGAATTGGGCCTACGAGCAGTACTTC.

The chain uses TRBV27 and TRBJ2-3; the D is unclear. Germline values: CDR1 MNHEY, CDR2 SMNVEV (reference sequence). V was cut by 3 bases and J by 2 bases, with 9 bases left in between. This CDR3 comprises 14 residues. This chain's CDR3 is CASSFWQNTDTQYF. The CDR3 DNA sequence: TGTGCCAGCAGTTTTTGGCAGAACACAGATACGCAGTATTTT.